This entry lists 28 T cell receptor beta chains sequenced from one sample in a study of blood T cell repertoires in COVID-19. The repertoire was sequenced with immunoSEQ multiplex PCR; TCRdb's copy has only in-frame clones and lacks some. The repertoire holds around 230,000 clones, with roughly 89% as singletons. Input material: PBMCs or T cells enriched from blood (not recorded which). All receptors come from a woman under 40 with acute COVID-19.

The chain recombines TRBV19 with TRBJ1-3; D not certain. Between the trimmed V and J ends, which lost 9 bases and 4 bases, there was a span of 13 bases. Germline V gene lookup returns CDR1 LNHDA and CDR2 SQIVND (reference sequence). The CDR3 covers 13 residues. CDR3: CASSQRRGNTIYF. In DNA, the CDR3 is TGTGCCAGCTCACAGAGAAGGGGAAACACCATATATTTT.

CDR3 sequence: CASSSPGTGGLDGYTF. Here the CDR3 DNA reads TGTGCCAGCAGCTCGCCCGGGACAGGCGGGTTGGATGGCTACACCTTC. The rearrangement uses TRBV7-8 and TRBJ1-2, with TRBD1 matching over 8 bases. V lost 4 bases and J lost 6; bases outside the gene matches: 13. Germline V gives CDR1 SGHVS, CDR2 FQNEAQ. This CDR3 comprises 16 residues.

For the CDR3, the DNA is TGCAGCTACGGACGAGAGGGTGGCTATGGCTACACCTTC. This encodes CSYGREGGYGYTF. V usage is TRBV29-1 and J usage is TRBJ1-2; D uncertain. Trimming removed 8 bases from V and 4 bases from J, with 17 bases in between. Germline-derived CDR1 and CDR2 are SQVTM and ANQGSEA. This CDR3 spans 13 amino acids.

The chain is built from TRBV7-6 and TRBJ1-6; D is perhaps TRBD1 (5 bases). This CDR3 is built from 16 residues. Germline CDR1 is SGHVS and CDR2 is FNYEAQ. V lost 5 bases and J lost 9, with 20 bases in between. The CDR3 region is CASSSVPLGPPSPLHF. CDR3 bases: TGTGCCAGCAGCAGTGTCCCATTGGGGCCCCCTTCACCCCTCCACTTT.

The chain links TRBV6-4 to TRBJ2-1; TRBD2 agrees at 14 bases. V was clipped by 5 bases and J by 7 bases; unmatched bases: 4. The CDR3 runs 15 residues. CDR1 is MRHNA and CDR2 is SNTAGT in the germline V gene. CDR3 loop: CASSSTSGGANEQFF. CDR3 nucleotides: TGTGCCAGCAGTTCGACTAGCGGGGGGGCAAATGAGCAGTTCTTC.

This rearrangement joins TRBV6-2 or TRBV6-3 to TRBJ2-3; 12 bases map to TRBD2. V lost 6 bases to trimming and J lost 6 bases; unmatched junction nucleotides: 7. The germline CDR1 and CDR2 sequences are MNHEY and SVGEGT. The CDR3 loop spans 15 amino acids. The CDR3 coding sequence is TGTGCCAGCAGGCCTCTAGCGGGGGGGCTGGATACGCAGTATTTT. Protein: CASRPLAGGLDTQYF.

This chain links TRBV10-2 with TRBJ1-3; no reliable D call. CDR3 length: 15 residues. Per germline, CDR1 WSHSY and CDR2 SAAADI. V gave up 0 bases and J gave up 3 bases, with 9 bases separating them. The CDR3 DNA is TGCGCCAGCAGTGAGTCCGGGTACCGTGGAAACACCATATATTTT. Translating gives CASSESGYRGNTIYF.

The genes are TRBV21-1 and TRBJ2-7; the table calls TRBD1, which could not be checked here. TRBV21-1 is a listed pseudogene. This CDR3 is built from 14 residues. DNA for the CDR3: TGTGCCAGCAGCAAAGCGCTGACAGGCCCCGAGCAGTACTTC. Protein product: CASSKALTGPEQYF.

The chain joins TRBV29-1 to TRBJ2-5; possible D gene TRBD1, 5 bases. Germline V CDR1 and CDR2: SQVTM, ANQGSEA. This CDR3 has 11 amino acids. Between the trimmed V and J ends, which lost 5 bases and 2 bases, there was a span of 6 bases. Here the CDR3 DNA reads TGCAGCGTTTACAGGCAAGAGACCCAGTACTTC. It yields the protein CSVYRQETQYF.

The CDR3 DNA reads TGTGCCAGCAGCGTACAAGGGGGTGGCTACACCTTC. This codes for CASSVQGGGYTF. V gene TRBV9 combines with J gene TRBJ1-2; possibly TRBD1 for D (6 bases). The ends were cut back, 1 base at V and 7 bases at J, with 8 bases in the middle. CDR1 and CDR2 (germline): SGDLS, YYNGEE. CDR3 length: 12 amino acids.

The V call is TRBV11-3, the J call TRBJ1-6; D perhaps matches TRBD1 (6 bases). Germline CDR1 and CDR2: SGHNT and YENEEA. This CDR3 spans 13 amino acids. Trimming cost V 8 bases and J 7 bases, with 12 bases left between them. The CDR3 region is CASSRDTNSPLHF. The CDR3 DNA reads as TGTGCCAGCTCCCGGGACACAAATTCACCCCTCCACTTT. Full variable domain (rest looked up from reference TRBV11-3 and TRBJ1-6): EAGVVQSPRYKIIEKKQPVAFWCNPISGHNTLYWYLQNLGQGPELLIRYENEEAVDDSQLPKDRFSAERLKGVDSTLKIQPAELGDSAVYLCASSRDTNSPLHFGNGTRLTVT.

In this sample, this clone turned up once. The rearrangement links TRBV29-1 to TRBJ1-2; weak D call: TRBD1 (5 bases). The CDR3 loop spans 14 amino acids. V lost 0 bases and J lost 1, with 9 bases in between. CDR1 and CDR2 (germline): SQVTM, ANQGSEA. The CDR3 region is CSVEDHTGNYGYTF. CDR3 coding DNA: TGCAGCGTTGAAGATCATACAGGTAACTATGGCTACACCTTC. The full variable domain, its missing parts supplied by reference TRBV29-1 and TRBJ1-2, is SAVISQKPSRDICQRGTSLTIQCQVDSQVTMMFWYRQQPGQSLTLIATANQGSEATYESGFVIDKFPISRPNLTFSTLTVSNMSPEDSSIYLCSVEDHTGNYGYTFGSGTRLTVV.

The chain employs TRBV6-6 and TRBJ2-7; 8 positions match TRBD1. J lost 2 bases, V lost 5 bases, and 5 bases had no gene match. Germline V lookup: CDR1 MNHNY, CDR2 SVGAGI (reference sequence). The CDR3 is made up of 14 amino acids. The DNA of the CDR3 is TGTGCCAGCAGTCAGCAGGGGGCCACCTACGAGCAGTACTTC. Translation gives CASSQQGATYEQYF.

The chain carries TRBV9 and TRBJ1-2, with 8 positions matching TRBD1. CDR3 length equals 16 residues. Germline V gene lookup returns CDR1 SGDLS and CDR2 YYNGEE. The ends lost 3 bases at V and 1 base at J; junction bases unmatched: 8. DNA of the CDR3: TGTGCCAGCAGCGAGACCACAGGGGGGCTTAACTATGGCTACACCTTC. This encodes CASSETTGGLNYGYTF.

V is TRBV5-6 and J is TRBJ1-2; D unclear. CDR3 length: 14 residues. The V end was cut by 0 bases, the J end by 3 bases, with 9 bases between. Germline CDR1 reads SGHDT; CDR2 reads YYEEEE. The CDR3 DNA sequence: TGTGCCAGCAGCTTGGGTATGGCTGACTATGGCTACACCTTC. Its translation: CASSLGMADYGYTF.

The CDR3 DNA is TGTGCCAGCAGTTTCTCCAGGGCGACAGATACGCAGTATTTT. Translation: CASSFSRATDTQYF. The J gene is TRBJ2-3, the V gene TRBV27; possible D gene TRBD1, 5 bases. The CDR3 covers 14 residues. V was pared by 3 bases and J by 3 bases, with 10 bases between. Germline V gene sequence: CDR1 MNHEY, CDR2 SMNVEV (reference sequence).

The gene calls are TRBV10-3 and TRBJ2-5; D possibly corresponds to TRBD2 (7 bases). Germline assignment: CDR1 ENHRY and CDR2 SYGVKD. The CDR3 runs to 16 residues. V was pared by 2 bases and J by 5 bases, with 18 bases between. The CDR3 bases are TGTGCCATCAGTGAGCTGGGGGGGGCTACGGGGGAGACCCAGTACTTC. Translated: CAISELGGATGETQYF.

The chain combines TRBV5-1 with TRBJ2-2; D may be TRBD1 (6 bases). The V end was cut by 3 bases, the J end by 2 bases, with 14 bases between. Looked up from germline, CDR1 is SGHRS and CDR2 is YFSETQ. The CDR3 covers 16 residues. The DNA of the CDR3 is TGCGCCAGCAGCTCCGGACAGTGGACCAACACCGGGGAGCTGTTTTTT. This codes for CASSSGQWTNTGELFF.

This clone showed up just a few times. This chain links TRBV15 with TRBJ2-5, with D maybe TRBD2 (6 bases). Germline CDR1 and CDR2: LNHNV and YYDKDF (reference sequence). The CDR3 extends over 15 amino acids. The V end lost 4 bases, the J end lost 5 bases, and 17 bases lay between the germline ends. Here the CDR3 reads CATSTHRRGGETQYF. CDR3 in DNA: TGTGCCACCAGCACCCACCGGCGGGGCGGTGAGACCCAGTACTTC.

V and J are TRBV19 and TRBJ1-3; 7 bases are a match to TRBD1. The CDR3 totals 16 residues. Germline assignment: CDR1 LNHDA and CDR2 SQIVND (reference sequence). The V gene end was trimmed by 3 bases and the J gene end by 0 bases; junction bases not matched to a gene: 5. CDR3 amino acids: CASSIMGQSSGNTIYF. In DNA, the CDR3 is TGTGCCAGTAGTATCATGGGACAGAGCTCTGGAAACACCATATATTTT.

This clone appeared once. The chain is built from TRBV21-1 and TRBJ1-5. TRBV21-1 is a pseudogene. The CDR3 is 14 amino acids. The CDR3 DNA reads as TGTGCCAGCATACCCAGGGAGGGAAATCAGCCCCAGCATTTT. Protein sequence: CASIPREGNQPQHF.

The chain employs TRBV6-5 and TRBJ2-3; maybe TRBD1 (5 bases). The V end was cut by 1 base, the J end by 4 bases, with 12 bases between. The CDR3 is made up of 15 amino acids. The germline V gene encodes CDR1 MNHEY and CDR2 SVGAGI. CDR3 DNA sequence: TGTGCCAGCAGTTACTTCACGCAGGGCTCAGATACGCAGTATTTT. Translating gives CASSYFTQGSDTQYF.

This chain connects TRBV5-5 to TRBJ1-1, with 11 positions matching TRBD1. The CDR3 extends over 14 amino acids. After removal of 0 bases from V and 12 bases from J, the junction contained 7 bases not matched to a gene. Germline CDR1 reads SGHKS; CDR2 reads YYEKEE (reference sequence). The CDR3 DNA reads TGTGCCAGCAGCTTGGTCCAGGACAGGGGGCTTTCTTTCTTT. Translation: CASSLVQDRGLSFF.

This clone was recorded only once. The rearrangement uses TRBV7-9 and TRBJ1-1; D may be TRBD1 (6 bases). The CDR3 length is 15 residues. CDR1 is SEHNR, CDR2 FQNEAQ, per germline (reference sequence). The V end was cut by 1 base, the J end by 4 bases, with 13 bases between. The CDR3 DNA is TGTGCCAGCAGCTTAGAAGGGGGATCCGGCACTGAAGCTTTCTTT. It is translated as CASSLEGGSGTEAFF. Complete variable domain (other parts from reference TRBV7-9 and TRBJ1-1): DTGVSQNPRHKITKRGQNVTFRCDPISEHNRLYWYRQTLGQGPEFLTYFQNEAQLEKSRLLSDRFSAERPKGSFSTLEIQRTEQGDSAMYLCASSLEGGSGTEAFFGQGTRLTVV.

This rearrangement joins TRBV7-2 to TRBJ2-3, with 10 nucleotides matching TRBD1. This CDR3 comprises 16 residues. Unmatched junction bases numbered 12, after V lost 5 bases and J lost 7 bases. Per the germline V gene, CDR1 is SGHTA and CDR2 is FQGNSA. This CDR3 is CASSRETTGGKNTQYF. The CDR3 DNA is TGTGCCAGCAGCCGCGAGACGACAGGGGGCAAAAATACGCAGTATTTT.

CDR3 protein: CASSWAGQGYEQYF. Here the CDR3 DNA reads TGTGCCAGCAGCTGGGCAGGACAGGGTTACGAGCAGTACTTC. The rearrangement uses TRBV11-2 and TRBJ2-7; TRBD1 matches at 8 bases. Per germline, CDR1 SGHAT and CDR2 FQNNGV. V was pared by 4 bases and J by 4 bases, with 6 bases of the junction left unmatched. The CDR3 is made up of 14 amino acids.

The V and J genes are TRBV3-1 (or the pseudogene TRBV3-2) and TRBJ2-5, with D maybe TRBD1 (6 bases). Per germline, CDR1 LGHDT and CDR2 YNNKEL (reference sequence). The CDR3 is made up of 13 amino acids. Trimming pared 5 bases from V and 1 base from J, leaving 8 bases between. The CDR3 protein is CASSDRFQETQYF. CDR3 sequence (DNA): TGTGCCAGCAGCGACAGGTTCCAAGAGACCCAGTACTTC.

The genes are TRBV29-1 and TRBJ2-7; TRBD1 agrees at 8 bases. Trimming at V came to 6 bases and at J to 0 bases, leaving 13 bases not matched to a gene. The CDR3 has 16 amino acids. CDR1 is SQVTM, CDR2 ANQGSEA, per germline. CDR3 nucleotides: TGCAGCGTCCTTGGGGTCCGGGACAGGAGCTCCTACGAGCAGTACTTC. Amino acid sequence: CSVLGVRDRSSYEQYF.